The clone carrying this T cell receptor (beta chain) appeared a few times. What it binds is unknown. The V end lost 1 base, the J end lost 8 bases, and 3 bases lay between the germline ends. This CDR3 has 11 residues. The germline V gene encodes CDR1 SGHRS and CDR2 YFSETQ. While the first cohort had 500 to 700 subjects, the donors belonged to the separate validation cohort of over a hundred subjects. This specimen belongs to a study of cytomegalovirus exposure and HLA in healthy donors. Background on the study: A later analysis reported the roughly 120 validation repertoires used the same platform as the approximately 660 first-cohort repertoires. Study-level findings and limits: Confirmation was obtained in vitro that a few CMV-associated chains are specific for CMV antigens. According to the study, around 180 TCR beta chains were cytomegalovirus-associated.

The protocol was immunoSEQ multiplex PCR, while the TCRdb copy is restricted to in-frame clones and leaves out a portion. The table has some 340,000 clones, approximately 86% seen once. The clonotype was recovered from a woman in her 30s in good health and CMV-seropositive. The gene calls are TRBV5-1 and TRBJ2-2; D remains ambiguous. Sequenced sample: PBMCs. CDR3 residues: CASSLSGELFF. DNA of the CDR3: TGCGCCAGCAGCTTGAGTGGGGAGCTGTTTTTT.